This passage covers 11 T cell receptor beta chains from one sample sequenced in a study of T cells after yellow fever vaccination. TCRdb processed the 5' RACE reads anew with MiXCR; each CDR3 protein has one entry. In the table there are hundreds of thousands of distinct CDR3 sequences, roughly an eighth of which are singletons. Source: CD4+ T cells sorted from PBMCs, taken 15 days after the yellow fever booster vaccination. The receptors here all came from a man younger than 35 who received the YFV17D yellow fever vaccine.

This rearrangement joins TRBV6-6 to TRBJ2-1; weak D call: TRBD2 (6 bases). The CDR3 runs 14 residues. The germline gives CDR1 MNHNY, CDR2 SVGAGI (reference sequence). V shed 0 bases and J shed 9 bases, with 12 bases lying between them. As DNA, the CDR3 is TGTGCCAGCAGTTACTCGAAGGACTACGGTGAGCAGTTCTTC. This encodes CASSYSKDYGEQFF.

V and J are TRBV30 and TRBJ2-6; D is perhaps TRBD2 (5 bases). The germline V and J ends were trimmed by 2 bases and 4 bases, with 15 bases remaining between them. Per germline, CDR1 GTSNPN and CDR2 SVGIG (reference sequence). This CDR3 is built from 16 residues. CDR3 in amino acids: CAWSPGAGLGANVLTF. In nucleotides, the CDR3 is TGTGCCTGGAGTCCGGGCGCGGGCCTGGGGGCCAACGTCCTGACTTTC. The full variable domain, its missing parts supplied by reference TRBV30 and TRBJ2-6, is SQTIHQWPATLVQPVGSPLSLECTVEGTSNPNLYWYRQAAGRGLQLLFYSVGIGQISSEVPQNLSASRPQDRQFILSSKKLLLSDSGFYLCAWSPGAGLGANVLTFGAGSRLTVL.

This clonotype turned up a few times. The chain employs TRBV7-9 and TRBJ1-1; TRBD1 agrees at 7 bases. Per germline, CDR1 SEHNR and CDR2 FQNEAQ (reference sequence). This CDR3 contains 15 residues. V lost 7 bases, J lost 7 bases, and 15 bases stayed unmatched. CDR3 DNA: TGTGCCAGCACCCCGGGGGGCAGGGGGTTGGATGAAGCTTTCTTT. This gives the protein CASTPGGRGLDEAFF.

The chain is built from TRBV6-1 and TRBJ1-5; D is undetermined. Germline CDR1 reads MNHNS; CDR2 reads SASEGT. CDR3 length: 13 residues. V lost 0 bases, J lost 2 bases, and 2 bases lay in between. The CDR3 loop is CASSEAGNQPQHF. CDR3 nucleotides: TGTGCCAGCAGTGAAGCCGGCAATCAGCCCCAGCATTTT.

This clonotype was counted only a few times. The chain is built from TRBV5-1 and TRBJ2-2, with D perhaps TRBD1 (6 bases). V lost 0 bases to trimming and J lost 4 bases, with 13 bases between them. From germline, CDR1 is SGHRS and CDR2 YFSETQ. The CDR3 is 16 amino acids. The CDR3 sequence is CASSLDIRGPTGELFF. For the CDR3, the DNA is TGCGCCAGCAGCTTGGATATCAGGGGTCCCACCGGGGAGCTGTTTTTT. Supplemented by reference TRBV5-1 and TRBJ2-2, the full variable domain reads KAGVTQTPRYLIKTRGQQVTLSCSPISGHRSVSWYQQTPGQGLQFLFEYFSETQRNKGNFPGRFSGRQFSNSRSEMNVSTLELGDSALYLCASSLDIRGPTGELFFGEGSRLTVL.

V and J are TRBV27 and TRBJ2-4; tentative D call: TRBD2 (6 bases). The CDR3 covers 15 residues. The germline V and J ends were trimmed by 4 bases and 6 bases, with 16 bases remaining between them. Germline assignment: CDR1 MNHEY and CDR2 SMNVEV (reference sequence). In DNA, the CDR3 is TGTGCCAGCAGTTCCCCGCGGTGGCGGGGAAACATTCAGTACTTC. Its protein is CASSSPRWRGNIQYF.

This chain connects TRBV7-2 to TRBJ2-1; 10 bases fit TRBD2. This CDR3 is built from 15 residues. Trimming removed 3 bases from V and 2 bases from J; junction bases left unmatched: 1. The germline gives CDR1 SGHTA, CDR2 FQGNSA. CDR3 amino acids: CASSFSGGTYNEQFF. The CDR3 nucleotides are TGTGCCAGCAGCTTTAGCGGGGGGACCTACAATGAGCAGTTCTTC.

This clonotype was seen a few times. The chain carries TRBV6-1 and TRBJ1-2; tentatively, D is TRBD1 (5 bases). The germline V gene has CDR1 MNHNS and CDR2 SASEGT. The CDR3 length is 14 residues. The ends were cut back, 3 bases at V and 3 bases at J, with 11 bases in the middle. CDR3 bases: TGTGCCAGCAGTGAGGGGGTCTCGGACTATGGCTACACCTTC. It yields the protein CASSEGVSDYGYTF.

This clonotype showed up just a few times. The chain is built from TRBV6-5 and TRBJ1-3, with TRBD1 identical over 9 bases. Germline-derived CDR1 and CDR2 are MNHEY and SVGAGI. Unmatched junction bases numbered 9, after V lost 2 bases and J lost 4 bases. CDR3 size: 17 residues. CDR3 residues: CASSYVQPGQGGNTIYF. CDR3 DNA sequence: TGTGCCAGCAGTTACGTACAACCGGGACAGGGAGGAAACACCATATATTTT.

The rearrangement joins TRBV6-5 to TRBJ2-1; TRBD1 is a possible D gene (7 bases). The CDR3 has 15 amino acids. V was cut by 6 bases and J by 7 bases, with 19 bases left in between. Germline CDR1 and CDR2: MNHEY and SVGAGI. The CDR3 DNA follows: TGTGCCAGCAGCCAGGGGGGCCCCCGGGGGAATGAGCAGTTCTTC. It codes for CASSQGGPRGNEQFF.

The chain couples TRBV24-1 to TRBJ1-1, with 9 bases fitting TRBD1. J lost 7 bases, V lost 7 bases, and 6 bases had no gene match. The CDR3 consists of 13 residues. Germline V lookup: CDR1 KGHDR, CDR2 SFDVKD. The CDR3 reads CATSVPGQGEAFF. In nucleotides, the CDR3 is TGTGCCACCAGCGTCCCGGGACAGGGTGAAGCTTTCTTT.